This T cell receptor beta chain was identified during a study of T cells expressing NK-cell markers. This CDR3 spans 15 amino acids. Germline-derived CDR1 and CDR2 are MNHEY and SMNVEV (reference sequence). TCRdb processed the 5' RACE reads again and assigns one entry to each CDR3 protein, with no DNA. The table lists about 460,000 distinct CDR3 sequences. This TCR derives from a woman aged 50 to 60 in good health. Input material: blood T cells: a sorted CD56 or NKG2C T cell subset, CD4+ or CD8+ T cells, or bulk PBMC T cells (not recorded which). J is TRBJ2-7 and V is TRBV27; no DNA is available, so the TRBD1 call from TCRdb remains unchecked. CDR3 protein: CASSLWGRGAYEQYF.